This TCR beta chain was profiled in a study of cytomegalovirus exposure and HLA in healthy donors (dated by TCRdb to between 2016 and 2019). Context from the whole study: According to a later analysis, the roughly 120 validation repertoires were produced on the same platform as the approximately 620 repertoires of the first cohort. The aim of the study was to test whether cataloging public T cell receptors could identify signatures of past pathogen exposure. Along with the roughly 670-subject first cohort, a separate validation cohort of over 90 different subjects was used. The study combined high-throughput TCR immunosequencing, statistical association of individual TCRs with disease status, and machine learning to predict cytomegalovirus infection status.

The research as a whole found: The study gave a list of 150 to 200 TCR beta chains associated with cytomegalovirus. In vitro tests confirmed that a few of the cytomegalovirus-associated TCR beta chains recognize cytomegalovirus antigens. Across donors, most TCR sequences were observed very rarely, whereas some public TCRs were present in many individuals. Of the cluster scores, approximately 94% were above 0 in a later analysis, which found that TCRs clustered in the first cohort also tended to co-occur in the 120 validation repertoires. The classifier was reported to diagnose cytomegalovirus status with high specificity and sensitivity in both the original cohort and the validation cohort. A later analysis lacked HLA typing for the validation cohort, so it scored co-occurrence in that cohort across all 120 or so repertoires. The authors suggested that the approach could potentially be generalized to other disease states and immunological phenotypes.

The donors belonged to the validation cohort of around 120 subjects, which was separate from the roughly 670-subject first cohort. The germline V gene provides CDR1 SGHNT and CDR2 YENEEA. V gives up 3 bases and J gives up 2 bases, and the segment between their germline ends measures 12 bases. The CDR3 sequence holds 15 residues, the cysteine and phenylalanine included. Of the read, only the CDR3 DNA is kept; its 45 bases are in frame from base 1. A word on this clone: The clone's antigen remains unknown. The input lacks base qualities; no much larger clone sits a single base away.

The library was made by the immunoSEQ multiplex PCR assay. The published analysis was carried out like this. To diagnose cytomegalovirus status from the catalog of TCR beta chain sequences, a statistical classification framework was built. As stored in TCRdb, this immuneACCESS dataset retains in-frame rearrangements with V and J assigned. A fraction of the clones does not appear; measured against another copy, unresolved V genes explain less than half of the discrepancy, and the remainder lacks a known reason. V and J calls and clone size are those listed in that table; D and trimming were worked out from the DNA. The sample table holds around 70,000 clones, of which roughly 94% were seen once. 0.5% to 0.65% of the sample is taken by the ten largest.

The sample was PBMCs. The TCR originated in a woman between 18 and 30 years old in good health and CMV-seronegative. The chain uses TRBV11-3 and TRBJ2-3; TRBD1 is a weak D gene call, 5 bases matching. DNA sequence: TGTGCCAGCAGCTTCCAGGGTTCGAACACAGATACGCAGTATTTT. Protein translation: CASSFQGSNTDTQYF.